The rows below give T cell receptor beta chains drawn from one sample of a study of shared clonotypes between healthy human individuals. The table came from immunoSEQ multiplex PCR; TCRdb's copy has only in-frame clones and leaves some out. The sample consists of a few hundred thousand clones, approximately 65% of them appearing once. The source material was memory CD4+ T cells sorted from blood. The receptors were sampled from a young man in good health. The CDR3 runs from the conserved cysteine through the conserved F or W. A D gene is named only where the DNA matches it firmly. Some rows have no size entry. The others give once, few or many, or a class for an expanded clone.

cdr3_nt cdr3_aa clone_size cdr3_length v_call d_call j_call
TGTGCCAGCAGTAGTACAGGGTGGGAGACCCAGTACTTC CASSSTGWETQYF few 13 TRBV11-2 . TRBJ2-5
TGTGCCAGCTCTCTTCGAGGGGATATGACTGTCGAGCAGTACTTC CASSLRGDMTVEQYF once 15 TRBV18 . TRBJ2-7
TGTGCCAGCAGCTTAGGGACCAGAGGAAACATTCAGTACTTC CASSLGTRGNIQYF . 14 TRBV7-2 . TRBJ2-4
TGCAGTGCTAGCCATCGGGACACCATATATTTT CSASHRDTIYF once 11 TRBV20-1 . TRBJ1-3
TGTGCCAGCAGCCAAGTGGGAGCGGTGACCTACAATGAGCAGTTCTTC CASSQVGAVTYNEQFF many 16 TRBV4-2 . TRBJ2-1
TGTGCCAGCAGCTTAGCGGGAAGTACCTACAATGAGCAGTTCTTC CASSLAGSTYNEQFF . 15 TRBV11-2 . TRBJ2-1
TGTGCCAGCAGCTTAGGAGGGATCCAGCCCCAGCATTTT CASSLGGIQPQHF . 13 TRBV7-8 . TRBJ1-5
TGTGCCAGCACCCTAAGGGGGGGCTCCTACGAGCAGTACTTC CASTLRGGSYEQYF . 14 TRBV4-2 . TRBJ2-7
TGTGCCAGCAGTCCGGACATCTATGGCTACACCTTC CASSPDIYGYTF . 12 TRBV28 . TRBJ1-2
TGTGCCAGCAAGGGACCCAATGAGCAGTTCTTC CASKGPNEQFF . 11 TRBV27 . TRBJ2-1
TGTGCCAGCAGCACCAGGACTAGCGGGAGTGTCTTATGGTTCTTC CASSTRTSGSVLWFF . 15 TRBV5-6 TRBD2 TRBJ2-1
TGTGCCTGGAGGGCTCGGGGGCTACACCCCGGAGGACTGTTTTTT CAWRARGLHPGGLFF . 15 TRBV30 . TRBJ1-4
TGTGCCAGCAGCCGAAGATTGTCAGGGGCCAACGTCCTGACTTTC CASSRRLSGANVLTF . 15 TRBV7-2 . TRBJ2-6
TGTGCCAGTAGTATTGACAGCCCCTACGAGCAGTACTTC CASSIDSPYEQYF . 13 TRBV19 . TRBJ2-7
TGTGCCAGCAGCGAGCAGGGGCGGACCCTCTTC CASSEQGRTLF . 11 TRBV2 . TRBJ2-1
TGTGCCAGCAGTCCATGGGGTTATGGGAACACTGAAGCTTTCTTT CASSPWGYGNTEAFF once 15 TRBV6-1 . TRBJ1-1
TGTGCCAGCAGCTTGGCCCTCAGGGGAAGGGCAGATACGCAGTATTTT CASSLALRGRADTQYF . 16 TRBV5-6 . TRBJ2-3
TGCGCCAGCAGTGTTACTAGCGGGAACACCGGGGAGCTGTTTTTT CASSVTSGNTGELFF many 15 TRBV10-2 TRBD2 TRBJ2-2
TGTGCCAGCAGCCAAGCGGGAGGGCACACAGATACGCAGTATTTT CASSQAGGHTDTQYF once 15 TRBV4-2 TRBD2 TRBJ2-3
TGTGCCAGCAGTTTTATAACAGGGTCGAGAACCTACGAGCAGTACTTC CASSFITGSRTYEQYF . 16 TRBV27 . TRBJ2-7
TGTGCCAGCAGTGAGCAGCCTAGCACAGATACGCAGTATTTT CASSEQPSTDTQYF . 14 TRBV2 . TRBJ2-3
TGCGCCAGCAGGCAGTCCCCGGGTGGGACCCAGTACTTC CASRQSPGGTQYF . 13 TRBV4-3 . TRBJ2-5
TGTGCCAGCGGTAGCGGAGGAGGCACCGGGGAGCTGTTTTTT CASGSGGGTGELFF . 14 TRBV28 . TRBJ2-2
TGTGCCAGTAAAATCGGGGGCGCAGGTCAGCCCCAGCATTTT CASKIGGAGQPQHF few 14 TRBV6-8 . TRBJ1-5
TGCGCCAGCAGCCCCCGGGAGGGCGCCTATGGCTACACCTTC CASSPREGAYGYTF . 14 TRBV5-1 . TRBJ1-2
TGTGCCAGCAGCGAAGGGACAGCTGGGTCCTACGAGCAGTACTTC CASSEGTAGSYEQYF . 15 TRBV9 TRBD1 TRBJ2-7
TGCGCCAGCAGCTCGCGGGGACGGACGAACACTGAAGCTTTCTTT CASSSRGRTNTEAFF . 15 TRBV5-1 . TRBJ1-1
TGTGCCAGCCATGGAGGGCGGGGGCGCGGAAACACCGGGGAGCTGTTTTTT CASHGGRGRGNTGELFF many 17 TRBV27 . TRBJ2-2
TGCGCCAGCAGCACGACAGGGGGCAAGGAGACCCAGTACTTC CASSTTGGKETQYF . 14 TRBV5-1 TRBD1 TRBJ2-5
TGCAGCGTTTATAATGAAAAACTGTTTTTT CSVYNEKLFF . 10 TRBV29-1 . TRBJ1-4
TGTGACCCCAAGGGGACTTACGAGCAGTACTTC CDPKGTYEQYF medium-sized 11 TRBV11-2 . TRBJ2-7
TGTGCCAGCAGCTTGGGGACTAGCGGGCCTGTGGGAGGGAATGAGCAGTTCTTC CASSLGTSGPVGGNEQFF . 18 TRBV5-6 TRBD2 TRBJ2-1
TGTGCCAGCAGATTTATGGGGGGGGGCGAAGATGGCTACACCTTC CASRFMGGGEDGYTF . 15 TRBV27 . TRBJ1-2
TGTGCCAGCACCCTGGCGGGCCTAGGGAATCAGCCCCAGCATTTT CASTLAGLGNQPQHF . 15 TRBV2 . TRBJ1-5
TGTGCCAGCAGATCCAGGTGGGGGGCGGGCACTGAAGCTTTCTTT CASRSRWGAGTEAFF . 15 TRBV2 . TRBJ1-1
TGTGCCAGCTCACGGAGGGATGAGCAGTTCTTC CASSRRDEQFF many 11 TRBV18 . TRBJ2-1
TGTGCCAGTAGTTCGCGACAGGATAGCTATGGAAACACCATATATTTT CASSSRQDSYGNTIYF once 16 TRBV19 . TRBJ1-3
TGTGCCAGCAGCCAATTCGGGGGATCGAACACTGAAGCTTTCTTT CASSQFGGSNTEAFF . 15 TRBV14 . TRBJ1-1
TGCAGCGTTGCTGGCGGGAGGGATTCCTACAATGAGCAGTTCTTC CSVAGGRDSYNEQFF few 15 TRBV29-1 TRBD2 TRBJ2-1
TGTGCCAGCAGCTTAATCTCCGGGACAGGGCCCTACGAGCAGTACTTC CASSLISGTGPYEQYF . 16 TRBV7-2 TRBD1 TRBJ2-7
TGTGCTAGCAGCGGGGTGAACACCGGGGAGCTGTTTTTT CASSGVNTGELFF . 13 TRBV7-7 TRBD2 TRBJ2-2
TGTGCCAGTAGGTTTGTGGCGGGACGAGATACGCAGTATTTT CASRFVAGRDTQYF . 14 TRBV19 . TRBJ2-3
TGTGCCAGCAGCTTGCGAGACCAGGGGAACGAGCAGTACTTC CASSLRDQGNEQYF . 14 TRBV7-9 . TRBJ2-7
TGTGCCAGTAGTATAGGGACACCTTTAAATGAAAAACTGTTTTTT CASSIGTPLNEKLFF few 15 TRBV19 . TRBJ1-4